The next 27 T cell receptor beta chains were all read from a single sample in a study of T cells in Graves' hyperthyroidism and ophthalmopathy. RNA transcripts gave rise to amplified TCR beta CDR3 regions. RT-PCR in the first round (using the HTBI primer set) targeted the TCR CDR3. TCRdb re-called the multiplex PCR reads with MiXCR, one entry per CDR3 protein. Here the sample spans about 180,000 distinct CDR3 sequences, 15% to 20% being singletons. Specimen: blood. The receptors were sampled from a woman aged 45-60 years with Graves' hyperthyroidism.

This clonotype was counted between two and nine times. A read error may explain this, as a much larger clone is one base away. The CDR3 reads CASSQDRGVTGGEQYF. The CDR3 DNA follows: TGCGCCAGCAGCCAAGACAGGGGGGTTACTGGGGGCGAGCAGTACTTC. The genes are TRBV4-3 and TRBJ2-7, with D possibly being TRBD1 (7 bases). Trimming took 0 bases from V and 6 from J, leaving 18 bases between them. The CDR3 has 16 amino acids. Per germline, CDR1 LGHNA and CDR2 YSLEER.

This sequence joins TRBV27 and TRBJ2-1; 10 nucleotides line up with TRBD2. The V and J ends lost 6 bases and 4 bases, in that order; junction bases with no gene match: 15. Looked up from germline, CDR1 is MNHEY and CDR2 is SMNVEV (reference sequence). The length of the CDR3 is 18 residues. CDR3 amino acids: CASSPKLAGPQGYNEQFF. CDR3 DNA: TGTGCCAGCAGCCCCAAACTAGCGGGGCCCCAAGGGTACAATGAGCAGTTCTTC.

This clonotype was detected many times. V gene TRBV20-1 combines with J gene TRBJ1-2, with a weak D call TRBD1 (5 bases). Germline V lookup: CDR1 DFQATT, CDR2 SNEGSKA (reference sequence). V lost 5 bases, J lost 4 bases, and 8 bases lay in between. The CDR3 extends over 11 amino acids. The CDR3 DNA reads TGCAGTGCTTCTGGGGGCTATGGCTACACCTTC. As protein: CSASGGYGYTF.

The rearrangement uses TRBV13 and TRBJ2-7; a possible D gene is TRBD1 (5 bases). Germline V gene sequence: CDR1 PRHDT, CDR2 FYEKMQ (reference sequence). Between the trimmed V and J ends, which lost 4 bases and 2 bases, there was a span of 9 bases. The CDR3 runs to 13 residues. CDR3 nucleotide sequence: TGTGCCAGCAGCTGGGGCAGGGCCTACGAGCAGTACTTC. This translates into CASSWGRAYEQYF.

This clonotype has a count of ten or more. This chain connects TRBV24-1 to TRBJ2-2; D call uncertain. V was trimmed by 3 bases and J by 5 bases, leaving 12 bases between them. Germline-derived CDR1 and CDR2 are KGHDR and SFDVKD. The CDR3 length is 15 residues. The CDR3 sequence: CATSDQRQLTGELFF. The CDR3 nucleotides read TGTGCCACCAGTGATCAAAGGCAGCTTACCGGGGAGCTGTTTTTT.

J is TRBJ1-6 and V is TRBV3-1; no firm D call. The ends were cut back, 1 base at V and 7 bases at J, with 8 bases in the middle. CDR3 length: 14 residues. Germline lookup yields CDR1 LGHDT and CDR2 YNNKEL (reference sequence). Here the CDR3 DNA reads TGTGCCAGCAGCCAAGTTCACGGAAATTCACCCCTCCACTTT. It is translated as CASSQVHGNSPLHF.

This chain uses TRBV7-8 with TRBJ2-2; TRBD2 matches 9 bases. This CDR3 comprises 18 residues. CDR1 SGHVS and CDR2 FQNEAQ come from the germline V gene. V shed 4 bases and J 3 bases; nucleotides not matched to a gene: 12. CDR3 sequence: CASSSRLAAAEYTGELFF. The CDR3 bases are TGTGCCAGCAGCTCTAGACTAGCGGCGGCCGAGTACACCGGGGAGCTGTTTTTT.

The chain uses TRBV7-9 and TRBJ2-3, with D maybe TRBD2 (6 bases). Germline V gene lookup returns CDR1 SEHNR and CDR2 FQNEAQ (reference sequence). The CDR3 contains 17 residues. The V end was cut by 1 base, the J end by 0 bases, with 14 bases between. CDR3 bases: TGTGCCAGCAGCTTAGGTGGTGCCGGGACTAGCACAGATACGCAGTATTTT. Residues: CASSLGGAGTSTDTQYF.

This chain links TRBV4-1 with TRBJ2-7; D is unresolved. Germline CDR1 and CDR2: MGHRA and YSYEKL. The V gene lost 0 bases and the J gene lost 7 bases, with 7 bases spanning the gap. CDR3 length: 12 amino acids. The CDR3 sequence: CASSQDRQEQYF. The CDR3 DNA reads TGCGCCAGCAGCCAAGACCGACAAGAGCAGTACTTC.

This clonotype was counted a few times. This chain links TRBV6-1 with TRBJ2-3; 9 nucleotides agree with TRBD2. CDR1 and CDR2 from the germline V gene are MNHNS and SASEGT. The length of the CDR3 is 16 residues. V was clipped by 7 bases and J by 2 bases; unmatched bases: 10. Written as DNA, the CDR3 is TGTGCCAGCACCCCCGGGACTAGCTTTTCCACAGATACGCAGTATTTT. Its translation: CASTPGTSFSTDTQYF.

This clonotype was picked up many times. V is TRBV12-3 or TRBV12-4 and J is TRBJ2-3; 7 bases are shared with TRBD2. The J segment lost 5 bases and the V segment lost 8 bases, leaving 4 bases of the junction unmatched. The CDR3 covers 12 residues. This chain's CDR3 is CASRGVGDTQYF. The CDR3 DNA is TGTGCCAGCCGGGGGGTAGGAGATACGCAGTATTTT.

This chain joins TRBV5-1 and TRBJ2-1; TRBD2 might be the D (5 bases). V was clipped by 3 bases and J by 4 bases, with 17 bases between them. From germline, CDR1 is SGHRS and CDR2 YFSETQ. This CDR3 comprises 16 residues. Here the CDR3 reads CASSSWTPDSYNEQFF. The CDR3 coding sequence is TGCGCCAGCAGCTCCTGGACTCCCGATTCGTACAATGAGCAGTTCTTC.

This clonotype appeared a few times. This rearrangement joins TRBV27 to TRBJ2-1; TRBD2 might be the D (6 bases). The CDR3 covers 13 residues. Germline assignment: CDR1 MNHEY and CDR2 SMNVEV (reference sequence). V lost 3 bases, J lost 7 bases, and 10 bases lay in between. As DNA, the CDR3 is TGTGCCAGCAGTTTCGCGGGGAAGAATGAGCAGTTCTTC. Translation: CASSFAGKNEQFF.

The chain is built from TRBV9 and TRBJ2-2; no firm D call. This CDR3 spans 16 amino acids. Trimming removed 1 base from V and 4 bases from J, with 14 bases in between. Germline loops: CDR1 SGDLS, CDR2 YYNGEE. CDR3 DNA sequence: TGTGCCAGCAGCGTAAGTGAGGCTCGATTCACCGGGGAGCTGTTTTTT. This encodes CASSVSEARFTGELFF.

This rearrangement joins TRBV19 to TRBJ2-2; 11 bases are a match to TRBD2. The junction had 9 bases not matched to a gene; V was cut back by 2 bases and J by 1 base. The CDR3 totals 19 residues. The germline V gene has CDR1 LNHDA and CDR2 SQIVND (reference sequence). DNA for the CDR3: TGTGCCAGTAGTATAATCAATCCTAGCGGGGGGCTGAACACCGGGGAGCTGTTTTTT. It translates to CASSIINPSGGLNTGELFF.

About this clonotype itself: An end of the junction differs from the germline gene, which may be a read error. V is TRBV4-1 and J is TRBJ2-2; either TRBD1 or TRBD2 may fit D (5 bases each). This CDR3 comprises 19 residues. Germline values: CDR1 MGHRA, CDR2 YSYEKL. CDR3 sequence (DNA): TGTGCCAGCAGCCAAGATCCCGGGGACGAAGGTTTTTACACCGGGGAGCTGTTTTTT. Its translation: CASSQDPGDEGFYTGELFF.

This clonotype was seen a single time. This chain uses TRBV15 with TRBJ1-4; TRBD1 matches 8 bases. Per the germline V gene, CDR1 is LNHNV and CDR2 is YYDKDF (reference sequence). V lost 1 base and J lost 12; bases outside the gene matches: 4. The CDR3 runs 13 residues. The CDR3 nucleotides are TGTGCCACCAGCAGAGTCCCAGGGGGCGAACTGTTTTTT. Translating it yields CATSRVPGGELFF.

Only a few counts were recorded for this clonotype. The gene calls are TRBV9 and TRBJ1-2, with TRBD1 identical over 9 bases. The V gene end was trimmed by 4 bases and the J gene end by 8 bases; junction bases not matched to a gene: 9. The CDR3 loop spans 14 amino acids. From germline, CDR1 is SGDLS and CDR2 YYNGEE. CDR3 in amino acids: CASSPGQGMSGYTF. CDR3 DNA: TGTGCCAGCAGCCCCGGACAGGGGATGTCGGGCTACACCTTC.

The sample holds many counts of this clonotype. The chain carries TRBV20-1 and TRBJ1-5; 8 positions match TRBD1. Germline values: CDR1 DFQATT, CDR2 SNEGSKA (reference sequence). The CDR3 has 14 residues. After removal of 5 bases from V and 3 bases from J, the junction contained 6 bases not matched to a gene. In DNA, the CDR3 is TGCAGTGCTCCAGGGGGCAAGGACAATCAGCCCCAGCATTTT. It encodes CSAPGGKDNQPQHF.

This clonotype was seen at least ten times. The rearrangement joins TRBV20-1 to TRBJ2-7; 7 nucleotides agree with TRBD1. Per germline, CDR1 DFQATT and CDR2 SNEGSKA (reference sequence). Trimming took 5 bases from V and 2 from J; bases not matched to a gene: 6. CDR3 size: 13 residues. The CDR3 loop is CSAYDRATYEQYF. The CDR3 DNA follows: TGCAGTGCTTATGACAGGGCAACCTACGAGCAGTACTTC.

This clonotype was recorded many times. The chain couples TRBV6-2 or TRBV6-3 to TRBJ2-1; D ambiguous. CDR1 is MNHEY and CDR2 is SVGEGT in the germline V gene. V was shortened by 0 bases and J by 2 bases, with 8 bases between the two germline ends. There are 15 residues in the CDR3. CDR3 sequence: CASSYSQVTYNEQFF. As DNA, the CDR3 is TGTGCCAGCAGTTACTCCCAGGTAACCTACAATGAGCAGTTCTTC.

The rearrangement uses TRBV6-1 and TRBJ1-5, with TRBD1 matching 10 bases. J lost 7 bases, V lost 7 bases, and 7 bases had no gene match. Germline V gene data show CDR1 as MNHNS and CDR2 as SASEGT. The CDR3 is made up of 14 amino acids. CDR3 bases: TGTGCCAGCAAGGGGACAGGGGTCAGGCAGCCCCAGCATTTT. Its translation: CASKGTGVRQPQHF.

This clonotype appeared a few times. This chain connects TRBV5-4 to TRBJ2-3; D is unresolved. Trimming took off 2 bases at V and 6 bases at J, with 7 bases between the two ends. The V gene's germline CDR1 is SGHNT and CDR2 YYREEE (reference sequence). The CDR3 contains 12 residues. CDR3 region: CASSLSRDTQYF. The CDR3 region has the DNA TGTGCCAGCAGCTTAAGCAGGGATACGCAGTATTTT.

The sample holds many counts of this clonotype. V usage is TRBV4-2 and J usage is TRBJ2-7; weak D call: TRBD1 (5 bases). V lost 1 base to trimming and J lost 4 bases, with 14 bases between them. From germline, CDR1 is LGHNA and CDR2 YNFKEQ. The CDR3 sequence is 15 residues long. CDR3 protein: CASSQVAGIGYEQYF. CDR3 in DNA: TGTGCCAGCAGCCAAGTGGCAGGGATAGGGTACGAGCAGTACTTC.

This clonotype was seen many times. The V and J genes are TRBV11-2 and TRBJ1-2, with D possibly being TRBD1 (5 bases). The CDR3 consists of 15 residues. Trimming removed 1 base from V and 0 bases from J, with 9 bases in between. Germline lookup yields CDR1 SGHAT and CDR2 FQNNGV. This CDR3 is CASSLVRDSNYGYTF. The CDR3 DNA reads as TGTGCCAGCAGCTTAGTCCGGGACTCTAACTATGGCTACACCTTC.

This clonotype was found many times. J is TRBJ2-3 and V is TRBV19; D is unresolved. The V gene lost 4 bases and the J gene lost 3 bases, with 5 bases spanning the gap. The CDR3 spans 12 residues. Germline V CDR1 and CDR2: LNHDA, SQIVND (reference sequence). The CDR3 coding sequence is TGTGCCAGTAGTAAAACAACAGATACGCAGTATTTT. Its translation is CASSKTTDTQYF.

The chain carries TRBV29-1 and TRBJ2-7; 7 nucleotides match TRBD1. V dropped 0 bases and J dropped 2; count of bases not matched to a gene: 7. This CDR3 has 15 amino acids. The germline V gene has CDR1 SQVTM and CDR2 ANQGSEA. The CDR3 nucleotides are TGCAGCGTTGAAGAAGGGGGCGGTTCTCCCTACGAGCAGTACTTC. Amino acids: CSVEEGGGSPYEQYF.